Reported below is one T cell receptor (beta chain). This receptor's antigen is unknown. Base qualities are not at hand, and no much larger clone is one base apart. The germline V gene (reference sequence) sets CDR1 to MNHNY and CDR2 to SVGAGI. V lost 3 bases and J lost 1 base; the stretch between them is 14 bases long. Taken from cysteine to phenylalanine, the CDR3 has 16 residues. CDR3 DNA only is kept here, 48 bases in frame from base 1. This entry is derived from a study of beta chain features in type 1 diabetes (dated by TCRdb to between 2018 and 2020). Broadly, across the study: Mean age, gender distribution, total cell number and subset yield did not differ between patients and healthy donors. Across all samples, almost 110 million sorted cells were examined, and cell number per subset correlated strongly with RNA yield. In the study, recently diagnosed type 1 diabetes patients and matched healthy donors were compared on the TCRB repertoires of their sorted circulating CD4+ T cell subsets. Regulatory and stem cell-like memory subsets were obtained from only 8 patients and roughly 8 healthy donors, while naive and central memory subsets were obtained from all 28 donors. Overall results and qualifications from the work: HLA sub-analyses involved small numbers of individuals, so any influence of HLA type on TCRB rearrangement remained unresolved. Type 1 diabetes patients showed a moderate but significant shortening of TCRB CDR3 length in all four CD4+ subsets. Because cDNA was sequenced instead of genomic DNA, highly expressing activated cells could be over-represented, though the groups showed no difference in activation or CD3 levels. At VDJ recombination sites, patients with type 1 diabetes made fewer insertions and deleted more nucleotides, a pattern implying thymic rearrangement abnormalities. PCR might favor shorter templates, but patient and control samples were amplified and corrected together, so any skew would affect both groups equally. Naive, central memory and regulatory TCRB repertoires appeared to be more alike among patients than among healthy donors.

Each donor gave one peripheral blood draw, averaging approximately 120 mL, which was collected into heparinised tubes. A BD FACSAria II was used to sort naive, central memory, regulatory and stem cell-like memory CD4+ T cells with a panel that included CD45RO, CCR7, CD25, CD127, CD95 and CD27. Every sorted population had a purity above 95%. PBMCs were separated immediately by Lymphoprep density gradient centrifugation and were stained directly, without being cultured. So that batch effects would be minimized, each experiment stained and sorted samples in pairs, pairing one healthy donor with one patient. The High Capacity cDNA Reverse Transcription Kit was used to reverse transcribe all of the isolated RNA, meaning that expressed TCRB transcripts were what got sequenced. Naive, central memory and regulatory T cell samples underwent deep immunoSEQ sequencing, averaging about 3.57 million total reads per sample. Sorted cells were lysed in RLT buffer, and RNA was extracted using DNase-treated RNeasy Micro or Mini kits according to cell number. To prevent cross-contamination, each cell subset was processed individually, whereas patient and healthy donor samples were processed jointly. The immunoSEQ multiplex PCR was used to amplify TCRB sequences from cDNA, generating 87-bp fragments that spanned the CDR3 region. The amplicons were sequenced using the Illumina HiSeq platform. Per the authors' processing: PCR bias was corrected computationally using synthetic template baselines, and reads within Hamming distance 2 were collapsed, with unmergeable singletons discarded. Reads were aligned against IMGT to assign V, D and J genes, CDR3 length and insertions or deletions at six rearrangement sites. Within each subset, clonotype counts were normalized to sorted cell number, after which true diversity and Gini coefficients were computed with the tcR R package. The overlap coefficient, calculated on TCRB nucleotide sequences, was used to measure repertoire sharing. Out-of-frame TCRB sequences from naive cells were analyzed as a proxy for the pre-selection repertoire. TCRdb took this table from immuneACCESS and kept in-frame rearrangements with V and J called. Such tables lack part of the clones; where checked against another copy, unresolved V genes explain under half of the gap, and the rest is unexplained. V, J and clone size derive from that table, while D and trimming were established from the DNA sequence. The sample table contains 280,000 or so clones; only one count was recorded for approximately 16% of them. Clones ranked in the top ten supply roughly 0.015% of the sample.

The rearrangement joined TRBV6-6 to TRBJ2-3; TRBD1 might be the D gene, on 5 matching bases. The receptor's source is a man younger than 35 with type 1 diabetes. The sequenced sample consisted of naive CD4+ T cells from blood. Reading the label with the study, this specimen's cell subset or site is: true naive CD4+ T cells. The CDR3 sequence is CASSYSSPRGTDTQYF. The DNA sequence follows: TGTGCCAGCAGTTATTCGTCCCCCAGGGGCACAGATACGCAGTATTTT.